This TCR beta chain was captured in a study of blood T cell repertoires in COVID-19. On the study more broadly: Some COVID-19 samples were acute and others convalescent; all came from the United States, Italy and Spain. PBMCs, B-cell-depleted T cells, or T cells provided the cDNA or gDNA that made up the material.

As handled by the study authors: Cell counts per sample came from amplifying reference gene primers. Method: immunoSEQ multiplex PCR; TCRdb's copy keeps in-frame clones and lacks some. D and trimming come from the DNA, and the V and J calls and clone size come from that table. Found here are around 100,000 clones, approximately 81% of them singletons; the top ten hold about 3.6%. This TCR came from a man aged 35 to 55 with acute or convalescent COVID-19. The source material was peripheral blood.

The CDR3 sequence: CASSLVGHMNTEAFF. CDR3 coding DNA: TGCGCCAGCAGCTTGGTGGGCCACATGAACACTGAAGCTTTCTTT. V and J are TRBV5-1 and TRBJ1-1; no firm D call. The CDR3 is 15 amino acids. The germline V gene encodes CDR1 SGHRS and CDR2 YFSETQ. The V and J ends lost 0 bases and 0 bases respectively, with 9 bases between them.